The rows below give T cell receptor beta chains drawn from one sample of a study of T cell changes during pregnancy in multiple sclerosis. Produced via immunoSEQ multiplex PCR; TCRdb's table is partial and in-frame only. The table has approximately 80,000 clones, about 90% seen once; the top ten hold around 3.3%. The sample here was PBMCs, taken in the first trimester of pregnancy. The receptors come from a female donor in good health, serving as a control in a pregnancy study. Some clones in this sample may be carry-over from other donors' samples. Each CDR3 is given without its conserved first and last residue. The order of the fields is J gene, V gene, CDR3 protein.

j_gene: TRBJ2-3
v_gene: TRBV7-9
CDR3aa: ASSSGLAGGLTDTQY

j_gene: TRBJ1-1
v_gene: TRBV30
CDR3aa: AWRAAGNTEAF

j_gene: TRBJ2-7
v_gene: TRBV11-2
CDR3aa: ASTPGGFYEHY

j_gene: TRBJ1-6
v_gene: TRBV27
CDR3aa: ASTWTGGFYNSPLH

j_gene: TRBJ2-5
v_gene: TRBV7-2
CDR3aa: ASSPRLGYQETQY

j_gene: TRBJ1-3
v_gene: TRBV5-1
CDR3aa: ASSLEGSGNTIY

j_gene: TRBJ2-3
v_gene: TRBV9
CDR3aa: ASSPSGRNTDTQY

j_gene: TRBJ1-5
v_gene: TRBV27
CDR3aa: ASSPTANQPQH

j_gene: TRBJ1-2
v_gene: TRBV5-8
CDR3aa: ASTRRGYT

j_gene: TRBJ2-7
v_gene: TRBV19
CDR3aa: ASSAGLAVYEQY

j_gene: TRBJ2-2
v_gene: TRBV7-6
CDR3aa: ASRTSSGNTGELF

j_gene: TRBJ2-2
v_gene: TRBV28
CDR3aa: ASSYPPGQSEELF

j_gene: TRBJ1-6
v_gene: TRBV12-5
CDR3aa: ASGSLDRGNSPLH

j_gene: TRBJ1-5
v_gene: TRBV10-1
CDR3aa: ASRESIWTGEEPQH

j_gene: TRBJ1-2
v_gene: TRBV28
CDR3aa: ASTSGVPYGYT

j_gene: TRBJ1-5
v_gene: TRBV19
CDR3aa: ASSITGRSNQPQH

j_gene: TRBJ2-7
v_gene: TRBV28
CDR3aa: ASSPRLAGPLEQY

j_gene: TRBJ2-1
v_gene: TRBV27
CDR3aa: ASTPTSGRENEQF

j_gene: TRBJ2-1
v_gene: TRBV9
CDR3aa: ASSVDGIEQF

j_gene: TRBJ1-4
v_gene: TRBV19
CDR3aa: ASRSQGLIGEKLF

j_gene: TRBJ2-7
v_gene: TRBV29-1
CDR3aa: SVEGTGAYEQY

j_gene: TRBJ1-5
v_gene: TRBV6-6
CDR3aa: ASSDRSYSNQPQH

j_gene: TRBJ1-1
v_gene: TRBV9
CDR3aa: ASSARGVRGTEAF

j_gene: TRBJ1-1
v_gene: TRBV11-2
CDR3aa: ASSLLQGPMNTEAF

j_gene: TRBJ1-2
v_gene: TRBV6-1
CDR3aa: ASSEVTAYGYT

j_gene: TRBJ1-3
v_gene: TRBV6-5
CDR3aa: ASSYGGYGNTIY

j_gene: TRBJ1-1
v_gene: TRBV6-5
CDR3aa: ASSYGGQGTEAF

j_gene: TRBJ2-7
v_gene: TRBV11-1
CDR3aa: ASSLEAGLPSYEQY

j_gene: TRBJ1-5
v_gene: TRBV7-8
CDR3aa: ASSPGTLNQPQH

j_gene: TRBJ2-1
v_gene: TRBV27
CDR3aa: ASSLTPSGGLSYNEQF

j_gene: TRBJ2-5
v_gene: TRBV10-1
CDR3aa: ASSRGGETQY

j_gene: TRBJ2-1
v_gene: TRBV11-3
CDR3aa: ASSLQSGASGDNEQF

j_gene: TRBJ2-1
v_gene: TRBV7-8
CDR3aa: ASSFYLGHNEQF

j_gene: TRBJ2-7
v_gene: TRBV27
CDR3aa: ASSRADRATYEQY

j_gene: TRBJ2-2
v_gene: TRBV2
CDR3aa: ASSPDRDNTGELF

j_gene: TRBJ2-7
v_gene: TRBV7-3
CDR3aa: ASSSSGRIYEQY

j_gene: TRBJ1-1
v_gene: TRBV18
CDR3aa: ASSQGQVEAF

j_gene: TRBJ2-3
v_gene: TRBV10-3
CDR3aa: AISNGGATDTQY

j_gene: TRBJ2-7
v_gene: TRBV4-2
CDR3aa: ASSQDSGGNYEQY

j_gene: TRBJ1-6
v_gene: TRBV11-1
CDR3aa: ASSIDSASPLH

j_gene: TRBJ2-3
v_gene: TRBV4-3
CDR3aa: ASSQDLAGRDTQY

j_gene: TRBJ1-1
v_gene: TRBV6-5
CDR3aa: ASRTGALTEAF

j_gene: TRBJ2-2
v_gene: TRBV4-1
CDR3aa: ASSPQQYAGELF